These 21 T cell receptor beta chains were all obtained from the same sample, sequenced in a study of blood T cell repertoires in COVID-19. Sequencing was performed with immunoSEQ multiplex PCR; in TCRdb, only in-frame clones are kept and a portion is missing. The repertoire holds roughly 290,000 clones, with 90% as singletons. The specimen sequenced was peripheral blood. The receptors were gathered from a woman in her twenties or thirties with COVID-19, enrolled during active disease.

This clone was counted a few times. The V and J genes are TRBV10-1 and TRBJ2-3, with 8 bases aligning to TRBD2. This CDR3 comprises 13 residues. Germline CDR1 is WNHNN and CDR2 is SYGVQD (reference sequence). Trimming cost V 8 bases and J 6 bases; bases outside gene matches: 7. The CDR3 is CASGGLEEDTQYF. DNA of the CDR3: TGCGCCAGCGGGGGACTAGAGGAGGATACGCAGTATTTT.

The rearrangement uses TRBV4-1 and TRBJ1-3; 9 nucleotides line up with TRBD1. This CDR3 is built from 17 residues. Germline V gene lookup returns CDR1 MGHRA and CDR2 YSYEKL. Trimming removed 4 bases from V and 3 bases from J; junction bases left unmatched: 10. The CDR3 loop is CASSRNPGQGFGNTIYF. CDR3 in DNA: TGCGCCAGCAGCCGGAATCCGGGACAGGGCTTTGGAAACACCATATATTTT.

The chain couples TRBV5-1 to TRBJ1-2; D unclear. The CDR3 is made up of 14 amino acids. With 4 bases removed from V and 3 bases from J, the gap between germline ends came to 13 bases. CDR1 is SGHRS, CDR2 YFSETQ, per germline. CDR3 loop: CASSPATLDYGYTF. The CDR3, as DNA: TGCGCCAGCAGCCCAGCGACCCTTGACTATGGCTACACCTTC.

The chain is built from TRBV5-3 and TRBJ1-1; possibly TRBD1 for D (5 bases). TRBV5-3 belongs to the ORF category, with a function that is uncertain. The V gene lost 3 bases and the J gene lost 1 base, with 19 bases spanning the gap. The CDR3 has 17 residues. The CDR3 sequence is CARSWAAGFVGNTEAFF. CDR3 DNA: TGTGCCAGAAGCTGGGCGGCAGGGTTCGTTGGGAACACTGAAGCTTTCTTT.

This clone was seen only a few times. The gene calls are TRBV7-3 and TRBJ1-2; 9 bases map to TRBD1. J was trimmed by 8 bases and V by 5 bases; bases with no gene match: 6. The CDR3 extends over 13 amino acids. CDR1 and CDR2 (germline): SGHTA, FQGTGA. As DNA, the CDR3 is TGTGCCAGCAGCCTACAGGGGGCGGCAGGCTACACCTTC. Its protein is CASSLQGAAGYTF. Supplemented by reference TRBV7-3 and TRBJ1-2, the full variable domain reads GAGVSQTPSNKVTEKGKYVELRCDPISGHTALYWYRQSLGQGPEFLIYFQGTGAADDSGLPNDRFFAVRPEGSVSTLKIQRTERGDSAVYLCASSLQGAAGYTFGSGTRLTVV.

On this clone: At one boundary the junction diverges from the germline segment, which might be a read error. The genes are TRBV7-7 and TRBJ2-7, with TRBD2 matching over 10 bases. This CDR3 region has 15 residues. Germline-derived CDR1 and CDR2 are SSHAT and FNYEAQ (reference sequence). DNA of the CDR3: TGTGCTAGCAGCCTCGGGGCTAGCGGGGGCTACGAGCAGTACTTC. It encodes CASSLGASGGYEQYF.

This clone came up a few times. V and J are TRBV11-2 and TRBJ1-4, with TRBD1 matching 8 bases. The CDR3 length is 14 residues. V lost 6 bases, J lost 4 bases, and 4 bases stayed unmatched. The germline gives CDR1 SGHAT, CDR2 FQNNGV. CDR3 bases: TGTGCCAGCAGGCCGGGACAGGTTAATGAAAAACTGTTTTTT. It encodes CASRPGQVNEKLFF.

The chain uses TRBV5-6 and TRBJ1-6; D perhaps matches TRBD1 (6 bases). V was clipped by 5 bases and J by 4 bases, with 13 bases between them. Germline V lookup: CDR1 SGHDT, CDR2 YYEEEE. This CDR3 spans 15 amino acids. The CDR3 sequence: CASSNRVHYNSPLHF. The CDR3 DNA reads as TGTGCCAGCAGTAACAGGGTTCATTATAATTCACCCCTCCACTTT.

V is TRBV19 and J is TRBJ2-7; D is uncertain. Germline loops: CDR1 LNHDA, CDR2 SQIVND (reference sequence). The V gene lost 9 bases and the J gene lost 1 base, with 10 bases spanning the gap. The CDR3 totals 12 residues. The CDR3 protein is CASSSRSYEQYF. CDR3 sequence (DNA): TGTGCCAGCTCAAGCAGGTCCTACGAGCAGTACTTC.

The genes are TRBV7-2 and TRBJ2-6, with 9 nucleotides matching TRBD1. The V and J ends lost 2 bases and 3 bases, in that order; junction bases with no gene match: 5. Per germline, CDR1 SGHTA and CDR2 FQGNSA. The CDR3 loop spans 17 amino acids. The CDR3 region has the DNA TGTGCCAGCAGCTTATGGGACAGGGCTGGTGGGGCCAACGTCCTGACTTTC. Protein: CASSLWDRAGGANVLTF.

The V and J genes are TRBV24-1 and TRBJ1-1; no firm D call. With 1 base removed from V and 7 bases from J, the gap between germline ends came to 6 bases. Germline CDR1 is KGHDR and CDR2 is SFDVKD. The CDR3 totals 12 residues. The CDR3 here is CATSDFFGEAFF. The DNA of the CDR3 is TGTGCCACCAGTGATTTTTTCGGTGAAGCTTTCTTT.

The chain employs TRBV25-1 and TRBJ2-3, with 9 bases fitting TRBD1. CDR3 size: 15 residues. Germline CDR1 is MGHDK and CDR2 is SYGVNS. V dropped 3 bases and J dropped 3; count of bases not matched to a gene: 4. The CDR3 reads CASSDRDRVTDTQYF. The CDR3, as DNA: TGTGCCAGCAGTGACCGGGACAGGGTGACAGATACGCAGTATTTT.

The table lists this clone with a count of one. The rearrangement links TRBV6-5 to TRBJ2-7; 8 bases agree with TRBD1. V shed 8 bases, J shed 4 bases, and the junction held 10 bases outside the gene matches. Germline assignment: CDR1 MNHEY and CDR2 SVGAGI. CDR3 length: 14 amino acids. The CDR3 spells CASLSTGDIYEQYF. Written as DNA, the CDR3 is TGTGCCAGCCTTTCGACAGGGGATATTTACGAGCAGTACTTC.

This chain joins TRBV7-3 and TRBJ2-1; 10 bases match TRBD1. The V and J ends lost 4 bases and 1 base, in that order; junction bases with no gene match: 4. The CDR3 is 16 amino acids. The germline V gene encodes CDR1 SGHTA and CDR2 FQGTGA. The CDR3 spells CASSSGQGFSYNEQFF. Here the CDR3 DNA reads TGTGCCAGCAGCTCGGGACAGGGGTTTTCCTACAATGAGCAGTTCTTC.

The rearrangement joins TRBV28 to TRBJ2-7; TRBD1 matches 8 bases. CDR3 length: 15 residues. The V gene's germline CDR1 is MDHEN and CDR2 SYDVKM. The V segment lost 6 bases and the J segment 0 bases; nucleotides outside the gene matches: 7. CDR3 sequence (DNA): TGTGCCAGCAGACCGGGACAGGCTGCCTCCTACGAGCAGTACTTC. This gives the protein CASRPGQAASYEQYF. The full variable domain, its missing parts supplied by reference TRBV28 and TRBJ2-7, is DVKVTQSSRYLVKRTGEKVFLECVQDMDHENMFWYRQDPGLGLRLIYFSYDVKMKEKGDIPEGYSVSREKKERFSLILESASTNQTSMYLCASRPGQAASYEQYFGPGTRLTVT.

This clone was detected only a few times. This rearrangement joins TRBV18 to TRBJ1-6; 8 positions agree with TRBD1. After removal of 8 bases from V and 7 bases from J, the junction contained 7 bases not matched to a gene. Per the germline V gene, CDR1 is KGHSH and CDR2 is LQKENI. CDR3 size: 14 residues. The CDR3 protein is CASAKDRGNSPLHF. The CDR3 DNA follows: TGTGCCAGCGCCAAAGACAGGGGCAATTCACCCCTCCACTTT.

The chain uses TRBV27 and TRBJ1-2; 7 bases line up with TRBD1. V dropped 0 bases and J dropped 8; count of bases not matched to a gene: 3. This CDR3 is 13 amino acids long. Germline CDR1 is MNHEY and CDR2 is SMNVEV (reference sequence). CDR3 in amino acids: CASSLSTGIGYTF. In DNA form, the CDR3 reads TGTGCCAGCAGTTTATCGACAGGGATCGGCTACACCTTC.

This clone was seen only a few times. This chain joins TRBV6-2 or TRBV6-3 and TRBJ1-2, with D maybe TRBD1 (6 bases). V lost 5 bases and J 1 base, leaving 8 bases between the germline ends. Germline V CDR1 and CDR2: MNHEY, SVGEGT. This CDR3 has 13 residues. CDR3 loop: CASSMDSNYGYTF. CDR3 DNA: TGTGCCAGCAGTATGGACAGTAACTATGGCTACACCTTC.

This clone was observed once. The chain has TRBV6-6 and TRBJ1-4, with TRBD1 identical over 9 bases. Unmatched junction bases numbered 0, after V lost 2 bases and J lost 5 bases. The CDR3 runs 14 residues. CDR1 and CDR2 (germline): MNHNY, SVGAGI (reference sequence). This chain's CDR3 is CASSYGQGNEKLFF. For the CDR3, the DNA is TGTGCCAGCAGTTACGGACAGGGGAATGAAAAACTGTTTTTT.

This chain links TRBV5-5 with TRBJ2-7, with D maybe TRBD2 (6 bases). The V end was cut by 0 bases, the J end by 5 bases, with 12 bases between. CDR3 size: 14 residues. Germline values: CDR1 SGHKS, CDR2 YYEKEE (reference sequence). CDR3 protein: CASSLGTGVNEQYF. The CDR3 DNA sequence: TGTGCCAGCAGCTTGGGGACGGGAGTGAACGAGCAGTACTTC. Variable domain in full (rest from reference TRBV5-5 and TRBJ2-7): DAGVTQSPTHLIKTRGQQVTLRCSPISGHKSVSWYQQVLGQGPQFIFQYYEKEERGRGNFPDRFSARQFPNYSSELNVNALLLGDSALYLCASSLGTGVNEQYFGPGTRLTVT.

CDR3 sequence reads: CASSPNGFRTEAFF. The CDR3 DNA is TGTGCCAGCAGCCCGAACGGGTTTCGGACTGAAGCTTTCTTT. The chain carries TRBV5-6 and TRBJ1-1; D gene ambiguous. CDR1 and CDR2 from the germline V gene are SGHDT and YYEEEE. The length of the CDR3 is 14 residues. V was trimmed by 4 bases and J by 5 bases, leaving 15 bases between them.